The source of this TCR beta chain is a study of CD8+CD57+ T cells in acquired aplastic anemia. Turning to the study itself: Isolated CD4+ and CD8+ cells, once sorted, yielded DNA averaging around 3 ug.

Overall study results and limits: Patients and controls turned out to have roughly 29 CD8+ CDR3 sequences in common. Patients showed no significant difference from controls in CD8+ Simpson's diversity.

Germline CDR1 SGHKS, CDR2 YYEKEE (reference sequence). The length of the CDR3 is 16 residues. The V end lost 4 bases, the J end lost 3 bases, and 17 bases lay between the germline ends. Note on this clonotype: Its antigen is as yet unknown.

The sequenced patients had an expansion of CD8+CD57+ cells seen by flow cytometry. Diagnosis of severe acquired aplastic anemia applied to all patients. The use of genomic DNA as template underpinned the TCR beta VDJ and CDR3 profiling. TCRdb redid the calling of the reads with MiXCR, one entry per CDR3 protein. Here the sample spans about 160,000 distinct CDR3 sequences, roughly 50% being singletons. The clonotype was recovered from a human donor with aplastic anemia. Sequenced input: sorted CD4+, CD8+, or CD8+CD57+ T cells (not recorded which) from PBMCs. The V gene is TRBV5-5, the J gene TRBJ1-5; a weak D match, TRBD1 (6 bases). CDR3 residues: CASSESTGSPNQPQHF. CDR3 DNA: TGTGCCAGCAGCGAATCAACAGGGTCCCCCAATCAGCCCCAGCATTTT.